The rows below give T cell receptor beta chains drawn from one sample of a study of blood T cell repertoires in COVID-19. Generated by immunoSEQ multiplex PCR, the TCRdb table keeps only in-frame clones and is missing some. The sample records roughly 150,000 clones, around 82% being singletons. What was sequenced was PBMCs or T cells enriched from blood (not recorded which). These TCRs come from a woman in her fifties or sixties who had recovered from COVID-19. Each CDR3 is given with its conserved first and last residue. The D gene is left open where the match is weak. Clone size appears in some rows only: once, few, many, or a class for an expanded clone.

J	D	V	size	CDR3	DNA
TRBJ1-2	NA	TRBV6-1	NA	CASSEGAGIYGYTF	TGTGCCAGCAGTGAAGGGGCAGGGATCTATGGCTACACCTTC
TRBJ2-7	NA	TRBV7-8	NA	CASSPRGRAPDYEQYF	TGTGCCAGCAGCCCGAGGGGGAGGGCGCCCGACTACGAGCAGTACTTC
TRBJ2-1	TRBD2	TRBV5-1	once	CASSLVVGTSVDNEQFF	TGCGCCAGCAGCTTGGTTGTCGGGACTAGCGTGGACAATGAGCAGTTCTTC
TRBJ2-5	NA	TRBV5-1	NA	CASALGYGDRETQYF	TGCGCCAGCGCTCTTGGTTACGGGGATCGGGAGACCCAGTACTTC
TRBJ1-4	TRBD1	TRBV19	NA	CASSIFGQGQNEKLFF	TGTGCCAGTAGTATTTTCGGACAGGGTCAAAATGAAAAACTGTTTTTT
TRBJ2-3	TRBD2	TRBV6-2/TRBV6-3	NA	CASSYKRGGSADTQYF	TGTGCCAGCAGTTATAAACGGGGGGGCTCGGCAGATACGCAGTATTTT
TRBJ1-5	NA	TRBV1	NA	CTSSQDSTGESNQPQHF	TGCACCAGCAGCCAAGATTCCACAGGGGAGAGCAATCAGCCCCAGCATTTT
TRBJ1-5	NA	TRBV28	NA	CASSTLGGAHQPQHF	TGTGCCAGCAGTACCTTGGGGGGGGCGCATCAGCCCCAGCATTTT
TRBJ2-7	NA	TRBV5-4	NA	CASSLAGSYEQYF	TGTGCCAGCAGCCTGGCCGGTTCCTACGAGCAGTACTTC
TRBJ1-3	NA	TRBV19	once	CASSSRVWTGNTIYF	TGTGCCAGTAGTTCCAGGGTCTGGACTGGAAACACCATATATTTT
TRBJ1-3	TRBD1	TRBV29-1	NA	CSVGAAGGSGNTIYF	TGCAGCGTAGGCGCGGCAGGGGGCTCTGGAAACACCATATATTTT
TRBJ2-7	NA	TRBV28	NA	CASSFPPARALSYEQYF	TGTGCCAGCAGTTTTCCTCCCGCGAGAGCCCTCTCCTACGAGCAGTACTTC
TRBJ1-2	TRBD1	TRBV4-1	NA	CASSSPGQGPGGTF	TGCGCCAGCAGCTCCCCGGGACAGGGACCTGGCGGCACCTTC
TRBJ2-7	TRBD1	TRBV6-5	NA	CASSTRTGEAYEQYF	TGTGCCAGCAGTACGCGGACAGGGGAAGCCTACGAGCAGTACTTC
TRBJ1-5	NA	TRBV18	NA	CASSGEVDQPQHF	TGTGCCAGCTCGGGGGAGGTCGATCAGCCCCAGCATTTT
TRBJ1-4	NA	TRBV24-1	NA	CATSGGVNEKLFF	TGTGCCACCAGTGGCGGGGTTAATGAAAAACTGTTTTTT
TRBJ2-1	NA	TRBV30	NA	CAWSRWSRGIDEQFF	TGTGCCTGGAGTAGGTGGTCCCGGGGGATCGATGAGCAGTTCTTC
TRBJ2-1	TRBD2	TRBV3-1/TRBV3-2	NA	CASSQVPGAGGNDNEQFF	TGTGCCAGCAGCCAAGTACCCGGGGCGGGGGGAAATGACAATGAGCAGTTCTTC
TRBJ1-1	TRBD1	TRBV9	NA	CASSHRDSRLTEAFF	TGTGCCAGCAGCCATCGGGACAGTCGTCTCACTGAAGCTTTCTTT
TRBJ1-4	TRBD1	TRBV7-8	NA	CASSFDIVGTGDEKLFF	TGTGCCAGCAGCTTCGACATTGTGGGGACAGGGGATGAAAAACTGTTTTTT
TRBJ2-7	NA	TRBV5-1	NA	CASSLDPDRSSYEQYF	TGCGCCAGCAGCTTGGATCCTGACAGGAGCTCCTACGAGCAGTACTTC
TRBJ2-3	NA	TRBV6-5	NA	CASSYVPGDTQYF	TGTGCCAGCAGTTACGTCCCGGGAGATACGCAGTATTTT
TRBJ2-5	TRBD1	TRBV11-3	NA	CASSLRADRDGTQYF	TGTGCCAGCAGCTTACGGGCCGACAGGGATGGGACCCAGTACTTC
TRBJ1-4	NA	TRBV20-1	NA	CSASDSPGKLFF	TGCAGTGCTAGTGATAGCCCTGGGAAACTGTTTTTT
TRBJ1-1	TRBD1	TRBV10-3	NA	CAISEIRQGALLGNTEAFF	TGTGCCATCAGTGAGATAAGACAGGGGGCCCTCCTTGGGAACACTGAAGCTTTCTTT
TRBJ1-1	TRBD1	TRBV10-1	once	CASSEGLDRGLMNTEAFF	TGCGCCAGCAGTGAGGGTCTGGACAGGGGGCTTATGAACACTGAAGCTTTCTTT
TRBJ2-2	NA	TRBV3-1/TRBV3-2	NA	CASSRSTTGELFF	TGTGCCAGCAGCCGGAGTACTACCGGGGAGCTGTTTTTT
TRBJ2-5	NA	TRBV3-1/TRBV3-2	NA	CASSGTVGRLLQETQYF	TGTGCCAGCAGCGGAACGGTGGGGCGCCTTCTTCAAGAGACCCAGTACTTC
TRBJ2-5	TRBD2	TRBV7-7	once	CASSLEGLQETQYF	TGTGCCAGCAGCTTAGAGGGACTACAAGAGACCCAGTACTTC
TRBJ1-6	TRBD1	TRBV28	few	CASSFSGTVSSPLHF	TGTGCCAGCAGTTTTAGTGGGACAGTATCATCACCCCTCCACTTT
TRBJ1-3	TRBD1	TRBV30	NA	CAWSLGQASSGNTIYF	TGTGCCTGGAGTCTTGGACAGGCAAGCTCTGGAAACACCATATATTTT
TRBJ1-5	NA	TRBV28	NA	CASSWGGGAGQPQHF	TGTGCCAGCAGTTGGGGCGGGGGCGCGGGTCAGCCCCAGCATTTT
TRBJ1-2	NA	TRBV12-3/TRBV12-4	NA	CASSLTYGYTF	TGTGCCAGCAGTTTAACATATGGCTACACCTTC
TRBJ1-5	TRBD1	TRBV19	NA	CASSGTGGGNQPQHF	TGTGCCAGTAGTGGGACAGGAGGGGGCAATCAGCCCCAGCATTTT
TRBJ1-3	NA	TRBV2	NA	CARGREEAGNTIYF	TGTGCCAGAGGCAGGGAAGAGGCCGGAAACACCATATATTTT
TRBJ1-1	TRBD1	TRBV5-4	NA	CASSRQGWSTEAFF	TGTGCCAGCAGCAGACAGGGCTGGAGTACTGAAGCTTTCTTT
TRBJ2-2	TRBD2	TRBV12-5	NA	CASGLGLAGNTGELFF	TGTGCTAGTGGTTTGGGACTAGCGGGGAACACCGGGGAGCTGTTTTTT
TRBJ1-3	TRBD1	TRBV28	NA	CASNSGTGARGNTIYF	TGTGCCAGCAATTCCGGGACAGGGGCGCGGGGAAACACCATATATTTT
TRBJ1-4	TRBD1	TRBV2	NA	CASGKGQGKTEKLFF	TGTGCCAGCGGGAAGGGACAGGGAAAGACTGAAAAACTGTTTTTT
TRBJ2-7	TRBD1	TRBV6-5	NA	CASSSQSGTVLTQQYF	TGTGCCAGCAGTTCCCAGTCGGGGACAGTCTTGACTCAGCAGTACTTC
TRBJ2-7	NA	TRBV30	few	CAWSDPGAYEQYF	TGTGCCTGGAGTGACCCAGGGGCCTACGAGCAGTACTTC
TRBJ2-1	NA	TRBV18	NA	CASSPLLNNEQFF	TGTGCCAGCTCACCACTCCTTAACAATGAGCAGTTCTTC
TRBJ1-1	NA	TRBV21-1	NA	CASSNRTGNTEAFF	TGTGCCAGCAGCAACCGGACAGGGAACACTGAAGCTTTCTTT
TRBJ1-2	TRBD1	TRBV10-3	NA	CAISLTGILYGYTF	TGTGCCATCAGTCTGACAGGGATTCTCTATGGCTACACCTTC
TRBJ1-5	NA	TRBV6-5	NA	CASTDTYQPQHF	TGTGCCAGCACCGACACCTATCAGCCCCAGCATTTT
TRBJ2-2	TRBD2	TRBV29-1	few	CSVTWGGTGELFF	TGCAGCGTGACGTGGGGGGGCACCGGGGAGCTGTTTTTT
TRBJ2-7	NA	TRBV3-1/TRBV3-2	NA	CASSQALTYEQYF	TGTGCCAGCAGCCAAGCACTAACCTACGAGCAGTACTTC
TRBJ2-2	TRBD2	TRBV19	NA	CASRNRHGGTNTGELFF	TGTGCCAGTAGGAATAGACACGGGGGGACGAACACCGGGGAGCTGTTTTTT
TRBJ2-5	TRBD2	TRBV6-5	NA	CATSFLAGGRETQYF	TGTGCCACCTCTTTCCTAGCGGGGGGGCGGGAGACCCAGTACTTC
TRBJ1-2	TRBD1	TRBV10-3	NA	CASGRTGTENYGYTF	TGTGCCTCCGGCCGGACAGGGACCGAGAACTATGGCTACACCTTC
TRBJ2-2	TRBD1	TRBV7-3	NA	CASSQGQGSGELFF	TGTGCCAGCAGCCAAGGACAGGGAAGCGGGGAGCTGTTTTTT
TRBJ1-1	NA	TRBV7-6	NA	CASSLMGGTEAFF	TGTGCCAGCAGCTTAATGGGGGGGACTGAAGCTTTCTTT